This TCR beta chain emerged from a study of a mutant IDH1 vaccine in newly diagnosed glioma. This CDR3 is built from 16 residues. V lost 5 bases and J lost 4; bases outside the gene matches: 6. The germline V gene encodes CDR1 SEHNR and CDR2 FQNEAQ (reference sequence). Concerning this clone: Its specificity is unknown.

Time point reported: week 47, end of study. Alongside topical imiquimod, each dose of vaccine comprised 300 ug of mutant IDH1 20-mer peptide. Only in-frame clones appear in the TCRdb table, and some are missing; sequencing was by immunoSEQ multiplex PCR. The data show about 94,000 clones, around 92% seen once. This specimen was PBMCs, taken from a glioma patient whose treatment included an IDH1 peptide vaccine. The sequence derives from a woman aged 45-60 years with glioma. The chain is built from TRBV7-9 and TRBJ2-2, with 11 bases fitting TRBD1. The DNA for the CDR3 is TGTGCCAGCAGCGGATCTGGGACAGGGGGCACCGGGGAGCTGTTTTTT. Protein product: CASSGSGTGGTGELFF. The full variable domain, in which reference TRBV7-9 and TRBJ2-2 provide the parts outside the CDR3, is DTGVSQNPRHKITKRGQNVTFRCDPISEHNRLYWYRQTLGQGPEFLTYFQNEAQLEKSRLLSDRFSAERPKGSFSTLEIQRTEQGDSAMYLCASSGSGTGGTGELFFGEGSRLTVL.